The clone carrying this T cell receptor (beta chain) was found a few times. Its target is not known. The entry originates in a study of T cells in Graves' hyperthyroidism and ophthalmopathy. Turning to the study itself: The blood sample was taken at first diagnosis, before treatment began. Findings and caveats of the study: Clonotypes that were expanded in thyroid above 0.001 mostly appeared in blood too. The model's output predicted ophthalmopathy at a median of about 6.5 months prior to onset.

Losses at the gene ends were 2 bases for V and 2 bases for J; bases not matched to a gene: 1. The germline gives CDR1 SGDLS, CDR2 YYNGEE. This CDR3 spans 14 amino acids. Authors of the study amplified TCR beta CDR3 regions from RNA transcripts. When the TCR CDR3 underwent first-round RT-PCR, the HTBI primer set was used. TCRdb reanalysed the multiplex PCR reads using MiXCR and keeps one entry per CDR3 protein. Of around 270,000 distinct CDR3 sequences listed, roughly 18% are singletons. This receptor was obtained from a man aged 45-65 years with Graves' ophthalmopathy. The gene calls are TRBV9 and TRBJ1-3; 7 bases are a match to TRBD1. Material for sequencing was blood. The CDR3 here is CASSVTGPGNTIYF. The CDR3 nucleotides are TGTGCCAGCAGCGTGACAGGGCCTGGAAACACCATATATTTT.